This T cell receptor (beta chain) comes out of a study of blood T cell repertoires in COVID-19. Across the study: Whether acute or convalescent, the COVID-19 samples came from the United States, Italy and Spain.

This clone was observed a single time. This CDR3 has 13 amino acids. Germline loops: CDR1 MNHEY, CDR2 SMNVEV (reference sequence). Trimming took 8 bases from V and 4 from J, leaving 15 bases between them. Original processing methods: Amplification from reference gene primers served as the basis for estimated nucleated cell counts. Using immunoSEQ multiplex PCR, the repertoire was profiled, and TCRdb retains in-frame clones only, with some absent. V and J calls and clone size come straight from that table; D and trimming were deduced from the DNA. The profile covers around 110,000 clones, with 60% to 85% appearing a single time and approximately 4.5% taken by the ten largest.

The specimen sequenced was peripheral blood. The chain uses TRBV27 and TRBJ2-7; no clear D. The sequence derives from a man aged 65-85 years with acute or convalescent COVID-19. The DNA of the CDR3 is TGTGCCAGCTCCGACATCGATGGTTACGAGCAGTACTTC. Its protein is CASSDIDGYEQYF.